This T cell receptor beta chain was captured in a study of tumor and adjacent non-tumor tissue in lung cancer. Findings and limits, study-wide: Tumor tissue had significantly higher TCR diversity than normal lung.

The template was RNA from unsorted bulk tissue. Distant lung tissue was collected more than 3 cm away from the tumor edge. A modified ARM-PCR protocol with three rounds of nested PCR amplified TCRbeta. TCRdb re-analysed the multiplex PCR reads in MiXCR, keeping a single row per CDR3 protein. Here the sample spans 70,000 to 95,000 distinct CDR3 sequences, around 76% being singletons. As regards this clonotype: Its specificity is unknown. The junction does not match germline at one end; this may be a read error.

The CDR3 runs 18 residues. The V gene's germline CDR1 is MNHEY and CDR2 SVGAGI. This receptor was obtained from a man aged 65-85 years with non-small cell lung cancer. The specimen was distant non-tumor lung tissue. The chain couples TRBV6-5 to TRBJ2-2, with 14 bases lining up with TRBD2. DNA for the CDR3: TGTGCCAGCAGTTACTCCGGACTAGCGGGGGGACACACCGGGGAGCTGTTTTTC. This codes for CASSYSGLAGGHTGELFF.